This T cell receptor (beta chain) was identified in a study of post-analysis software for immune sequencing data. Study-wide findings and caveats: Five TRBV segments were significantly more frequent in patients than in controls. TRBV5-6, TRBV5-1 and TRBV20-1 were among these segments.

CDR3 size: 15 residues. Germline loops: CDR1 MNHEY, CDR2 SVGEGT. V lost 4 bases and J lost 11, with 18 bases in between. For this clonotype: Its cognate antigen is unknown.

TCR beta cDNA libraries included unique molecular identifiers. From the PCR reads, TCRdb called clonotypes with MiXCR, one entry per CDR3 protein. There are more than 450,000 distinct CDR3 sequences in the sample; around 47% occur only once, and around 1.7% lies in the top ten. The V gene is TRBV6-2 or TRBV6-3, the J gene TRBJ1-6, with a weak D call TRBD1 (5 bases). The sample was blood. This clonotype was sampled from a girl aged 5 to 17 with multiple sclerosis. CDR3 nucleotide sequence: TGTGCCAGCAGTTCAACTAACTTGGGGGGACCACCCCTCCACTTT. Amino acid sequence: CASSSTNLGGPPLHF.